The sequence of this T cell receptor beta chain was determined in a study of blood T cell repertoires in COVID-19. Study context: T cells, B-cell-depleted T cells, or PBMCs provided the cDNA or gDNA that served as material.

V shed 7 bases, J shed 7 bases, and the junction held 10 bases outside the gene matches. The CDR3 is 14 residues long. The germline V gene has CDR1 MNHEY and CDR2 SVGAGI. Original handling: Amplified reference gene primers provided the basis for estimating nucleated cell counts. The table came from immunoSEQ multiplex PCR; TCRdb's copy has only in-frame clones and leaves some out. V, J and clone size reflect that table, while D and trimming were determined from the DNA. The sample comprises under 300,000 clones, 70% to 90% of which are singletons, and roughly 11% rests with the top ten. Sequencing was carried out using peripheral blood. This clonotype originated in a woman between 65 and 79 years old with acute or convalescent COVID-19. The rearrangement links TRBV6-5 to TRBJ1-3; TRBD1 agrees at 7 bases. The CDR3 region has the DNA TGTGCCAGCACTATTAGACAGGGTCGGAACACCATATATTTT. This encodes CASTIRQGRNTIYF.